This is a list of T cell receptor beta chains from one sample in a study of shared clonotypes between healthy human individuals. Profiling relied on immunoSEQ multiplex PCR, and the TCRdb table lists in-frame clones only, not all of them. The table has a few million clones, around 95% seen once. Sequenced sample: naive CD8+ T cells from PBMCs. These receptors all come from a man aged 18 to 30 in good health. Some clones in this sample may be carry-over from other donors' samples. CDR3s include the opening cysteine and the closing phenylalanine or tryptophan. A D gene is named only where the DNA matches it firmly. Where a row states a size, it is once, few, many or the class of an expanded clone; other rows omit it.

J,V,D,size,CDR3,DNA
TRBJ2-3,TRBV28,TRBD2,-,CASSPRLAGLDTQYF,TGTGCCAGCAGTCCGAGACTAGCGGGATTAGATACGCAGTATTTT
TRBJ2-2,TRBV7-9,-,-,CASRQGNTGELFF,TGTGCCAGCCGGCAGGGAAACACCGGGGAGCTGTTTTTT
TRBJ2-5,TRBV15,TRBD1,-,CATSSGQGASETQYF,TGTGCCACCAGCAGTGGACAGGGGGCTTCCGAGACCCAGTACTTC
TRBJ2-2,TRBV13,-,-,CASSLSGGPAAGELFF,TGTGCCAGCAGCTTAAGCGGAGGGCCAGCCGCCGGGGAGCTGTTTTTT
TRBJ2-1,TRBV14,-,-,CASRGSLTSHNEQFF,TGTGCCAGCAGGGGCTCTCTCACCTCGCACAATGAGCAGTTCTTC
TRBJ2-7,TRBV7-9,TRBD1,-,CASSSTVLTGRSYEQYF,TGTGCCAGCAGCTCAACGGTCCTGACAGGGCGCTCCTACGAGCAGTACTTC
TRBJ1-2,TRBV4-2,-,-,CASSQDKKLYYGYTF,TGTGCCAGCAGCCAAGATAAGAAACTGTACTATGGCTACACCTTC
TRBJ1-3,TRBV9,TRBD1,-,CASSVAVAAGGNGNTIYF,TGTGCCAGCAGCGTAGCCGTGGCGGCAGGGGGAAACGGAAACACCATATATTTT
TRBJ1-3,TRBV7-9,TRBD1,-,CASSLGDRDRGNTIYF,TGTGCCAGCAGCTTAGGGGACAGGGACCGCGGAAACACCATATATTTT
TRBJ2-1,TRBV11-3,TRBD2,once,CASSLETSGLYNEQFF,TGTGCCAGCAGCTTAGAGACTAGCGGGCTCTACAATGAGCAGTTCTTC
TRBJ2-2,TRBV28,TRBD1,once,CASTGQGDTGELFF,TGTGCCAGCACGGGACAGGGGGACACCGGGGAGCTGTTTTTT
TRBJ2-7,TRBV16,TRBD2,-,CASSHLGLAGTDSYEQYF,TGTGCCAGCAGCCACCTCGGGCTAGCGGGCACCGATTCCTACGAGCAGTACTTC
TRBJ2-1,TRBV4-3,-,-,CASSQETAYNEQFF,TGCGCCAGCAGCCAAGAGACTGCTTACAATGAGCAGTTCTTC
TRBJ2-7,TRBV14,-,-,CASRPDGSYEQYF,TGTGCCAGCAGACCCGACGGTTCCTACGAGCAGTACTTC
TRBJ1-1,TRBV4-1,-,few,CASSQGARNTEAFF,TGCGCCAGCAGCCAAGGGGCCAGGAACACTGAAGCTTTCTTT
TRBJ2-1,TRBV10-3,TRBD2,-,CAVGTSGSYNEQFF,TGTGCCGTAGGGACTAGCGGGTCCTACAATGAGCAGTTCTTC
TRBJ1-2,TRBV6-5,TRBD1,-,CASSYSQGETNYGYTF,TGTGCCAGCAGTTACTCACAGGGGGAAACTAACTATGGCTACACCTTC
TRBJ1-5,TRBV5-6,-,-,CASSLYRGNQPQHF,TGTGCCAGCAGCTTGTACAGGGGCAATCAGCCCCAGCATTTT
TRBJ1-1,TRBV11-1,-,-,CASSYRGTNTEAFF,TGTGCCAGCAGCTACAGAGGGACGAACACTGAAGCTTTCTTT
TRBJ2-1,TRBV30,-,-,CAWGFGSSYNEQFF,TGTGCCTGGGGGTTTGGGAGCTCCTACAATGAGCAGTTCTTC
TRBJ1-4,TRBV7-8,-,-,CASSSGTLNEKLFF,TGTGCCAGCAGCTCGGGAACCCTTAATGAAAAACTGTTTTTT
TRBJ1-3,TRBV7-9,-,-,CASSPPRAGNTIYF,TGTGCCAGCAGCCCCCCCCGAGCTGGAAACACCATATATTTT
TRBJ2-5,TRBV29-1,-,-,CSVEDQGFLRETQYF,TGCAGCGTTGAAGATCAGGGGTTTCTAAGGGAGACCCAGTACTTC
TRBJ2-6,TRBV28,-,-,CASSLFPPTETGANVLTF,TGTGCCAGCAGTTTATTCCCCCCGACAGAGACTGGGGCCAACGTCCTGACTTTC
TRBJ1-2,TRBV29-1,-,-,CSAEAWGFGYTF,TGCAGCGCCGAAGCGTGGGGGTTTGGCTACACCTTC
TRBJ2-3,TRBV7-9,-,-,CASSLLVILEKTDTQYF,TGTGCCAGCAGCTTATTGGTGATATTGGAGAAAACAGATACGCAGTATTTT
TRBJ1-1,TRBV19,-,-,CASTAREGPEAFF,TGTGCCAGTACCGCGAGGGAGGGACCTGAAGCTTTCTTT
TRBJ2-2,TRBV10-3,-,-,CAIRDDIAKDNYTGELFF,TGTGCCATCAGGGACGACATTGCTAAGGACAATTACACCGGGGAGCTGTTTTTT
TRBJ2-3,TRBV28,TRBD1,-,CASSFRQGEGTDTQYF,TGTGCCAGCAGTTTCCGACAGGGTGAAGGCACAGATACGCAGTATTTT
TRBJ1-1,TRBV27,-,-,CASSLFPDGGGSEAFF,TGTGCCAGCAGTTTATTCCCCGACGGGGGTGGGTCTGAAGCTTTCTTT
TRBJ2-2,TRBV7-9,-,-,CASMDTNTGELFF,TGTGCCAGCATGGACACGAACACCGGGGAGCTGTTTTTT
TRBJ2-1,TRBV19,-,-,CATTHTGMIDEQFF,TGTGCCACCACACACACCGGGATGATCGATGAGCAGTTCTTC
TRBJ1-1,TRBV19,-,-,CASSIGDSLNTEAFF,TGTGCCAGTAGTATTGGTGACAGCCTAAACACTGAAGCTTTCTTT